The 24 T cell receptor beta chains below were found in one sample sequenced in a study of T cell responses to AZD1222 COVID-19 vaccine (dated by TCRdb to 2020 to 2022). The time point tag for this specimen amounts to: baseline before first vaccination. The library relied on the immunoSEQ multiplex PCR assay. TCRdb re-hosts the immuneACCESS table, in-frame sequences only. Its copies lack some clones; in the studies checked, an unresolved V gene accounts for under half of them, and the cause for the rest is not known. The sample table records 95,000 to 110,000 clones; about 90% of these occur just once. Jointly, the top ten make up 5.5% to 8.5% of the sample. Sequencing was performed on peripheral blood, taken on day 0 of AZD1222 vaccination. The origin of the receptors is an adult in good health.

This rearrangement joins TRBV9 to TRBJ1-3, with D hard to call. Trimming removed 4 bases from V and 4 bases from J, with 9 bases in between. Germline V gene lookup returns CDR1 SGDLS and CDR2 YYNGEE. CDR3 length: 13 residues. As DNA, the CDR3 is TGTGCCAGCAGCAGTTCGTCGGGAAACACCATATATTTT. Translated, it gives CASSSSSGNTIYF.

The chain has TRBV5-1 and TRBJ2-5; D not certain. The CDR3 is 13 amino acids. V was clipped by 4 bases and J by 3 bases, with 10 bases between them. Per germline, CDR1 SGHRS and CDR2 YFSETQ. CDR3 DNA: TGCGCCAGCAGCCGCAGCATGGAAGAGACCCAGTACTTC. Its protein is CASSRSMEETQYF.

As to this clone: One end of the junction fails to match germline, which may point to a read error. CDR3 sequence: CASSLGLVSHNEQFF. The CDR3 DNA is TGTGCCAGCAGCCTGGGACTAGTCTCCCACAATGAGCAGTTCTTC. This rearrangement joins TRBV7-2 to TRBJ2-1, with TRBD2 matching 8 bases. From germline, CDR1 is SGHTA and CDR2 FQGNSA. The CDR3 length is 15 residues.

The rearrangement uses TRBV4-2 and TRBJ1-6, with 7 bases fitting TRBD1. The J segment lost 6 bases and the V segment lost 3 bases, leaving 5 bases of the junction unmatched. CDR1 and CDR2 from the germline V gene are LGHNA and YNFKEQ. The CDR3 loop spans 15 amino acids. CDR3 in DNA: TGTGCCAGCAGCCAGCCCGGGACAGTTAATTCACCCCTCCACTTT. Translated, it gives CASSQPGTVNSPLHF.

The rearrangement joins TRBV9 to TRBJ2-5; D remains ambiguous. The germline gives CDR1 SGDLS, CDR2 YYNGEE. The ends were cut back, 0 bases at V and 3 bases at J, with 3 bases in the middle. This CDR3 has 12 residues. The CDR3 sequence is CASSVAEETQYF. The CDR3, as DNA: TGTGCCAGCAGCGTAGCGGAAGAGACCCAGTACTTC.

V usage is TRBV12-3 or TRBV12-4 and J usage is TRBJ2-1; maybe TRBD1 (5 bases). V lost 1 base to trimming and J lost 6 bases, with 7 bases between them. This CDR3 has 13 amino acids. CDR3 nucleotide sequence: TGTGCCAGCAGTTTAGGACAGATCAATGAGCAGTTCTTC. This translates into CASSLGQINEQFF.

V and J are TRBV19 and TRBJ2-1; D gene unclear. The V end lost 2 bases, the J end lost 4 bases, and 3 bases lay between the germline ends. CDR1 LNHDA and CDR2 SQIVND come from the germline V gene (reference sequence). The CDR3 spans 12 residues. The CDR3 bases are TGTGCCAGTAGTATATTGTACAATGAGCAGTTCTTC. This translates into CASSILYNEQFF.

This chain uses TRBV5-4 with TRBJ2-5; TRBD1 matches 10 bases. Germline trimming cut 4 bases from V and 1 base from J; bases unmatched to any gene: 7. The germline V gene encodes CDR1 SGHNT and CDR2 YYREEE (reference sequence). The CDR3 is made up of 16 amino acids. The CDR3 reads CASSRGRDRGQETQYF. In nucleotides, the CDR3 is TGTGCCAGCAGCAGAGGCCGGGACAGGGGCCAAGAGACCCAGTACTTC.

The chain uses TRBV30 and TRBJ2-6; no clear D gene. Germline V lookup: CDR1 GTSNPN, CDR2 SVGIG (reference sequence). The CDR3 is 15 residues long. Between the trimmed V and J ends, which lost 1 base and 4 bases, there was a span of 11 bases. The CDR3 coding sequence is TGTGCCTGGAGTGCCCTGCGTAGAGGGGCCAACGTCCTGACTTTC. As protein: CAWSALRRGANVLTF.

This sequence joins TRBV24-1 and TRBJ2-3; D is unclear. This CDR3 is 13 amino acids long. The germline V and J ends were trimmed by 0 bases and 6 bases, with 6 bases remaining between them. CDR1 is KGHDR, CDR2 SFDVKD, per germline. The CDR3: CATSDLSKDTQYF. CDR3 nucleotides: TGTGCCACCAGTGATTTGTCCAAGGATACGCAGTATTTT.

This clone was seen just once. CDR3 nucleotide sequence: TGCAGTGCTAGTAAGGAGGTGCAGATTGGCTACACCTTC. Amino acids: CSASKEVQIGYTF. V is TRBV20-1 and J is TRBJ1-2; D call uncertain. This CDR3 is 13 amino acids long. The germline gives CDR1 DFQATT, CDR2 SNEGSKA (reference sequence). V lost 3 bases and J 7 bases, leaving 15 bases between the germline ends.

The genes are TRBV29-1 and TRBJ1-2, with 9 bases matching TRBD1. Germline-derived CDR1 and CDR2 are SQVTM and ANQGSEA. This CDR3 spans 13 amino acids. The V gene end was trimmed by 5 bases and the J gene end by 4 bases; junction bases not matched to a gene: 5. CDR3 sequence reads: CSVRDREAYGYTF. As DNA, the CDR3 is TGCAGCGTTAGGGACAGGGAGGCCTATGGCTACACCTTC.

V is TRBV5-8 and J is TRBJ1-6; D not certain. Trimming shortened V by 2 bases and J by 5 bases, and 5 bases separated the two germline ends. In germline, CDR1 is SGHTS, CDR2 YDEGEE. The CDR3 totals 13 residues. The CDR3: CASSLTHNSPLHF. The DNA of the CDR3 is TGTGCCAGCAGCTTAACTCATAATTCACCCCTCCACTTT.

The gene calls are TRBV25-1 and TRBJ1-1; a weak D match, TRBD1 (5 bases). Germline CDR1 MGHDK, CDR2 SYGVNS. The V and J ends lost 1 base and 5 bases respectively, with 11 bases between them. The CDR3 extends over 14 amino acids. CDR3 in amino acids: CASSEFGGGTEAFF. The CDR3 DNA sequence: TGTGCCAGCAGTGAATTTGGGGGAGGAACTGAAGCTTTCTTT.

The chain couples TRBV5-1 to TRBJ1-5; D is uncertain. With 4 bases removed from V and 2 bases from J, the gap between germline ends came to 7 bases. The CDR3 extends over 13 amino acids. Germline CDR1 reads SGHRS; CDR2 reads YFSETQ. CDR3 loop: CASSLAGNQPQHF. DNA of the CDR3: TGCGCCAGCAGCCTGGCGGGCAATCAGCCCCAGCATTTT.

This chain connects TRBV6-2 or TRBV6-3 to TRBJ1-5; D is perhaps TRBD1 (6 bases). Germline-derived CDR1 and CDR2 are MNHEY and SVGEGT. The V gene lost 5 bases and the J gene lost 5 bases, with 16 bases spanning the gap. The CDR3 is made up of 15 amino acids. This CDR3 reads CASSSRGFGDQPQHF. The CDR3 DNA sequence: TGTGCCAGCAGTAGCAGGGGATTTGGCGATCAGCCCCAGCATTTT.

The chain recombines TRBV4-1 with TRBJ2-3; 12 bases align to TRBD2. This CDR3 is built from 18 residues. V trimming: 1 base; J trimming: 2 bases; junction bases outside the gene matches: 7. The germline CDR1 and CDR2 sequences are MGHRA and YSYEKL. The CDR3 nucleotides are TGCGCCAGCAGCCAAGGGGAAAGACTAGCGGGAGACACAGATACGCAGTATTTT. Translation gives CASSQGERLAGDTDTQYF.

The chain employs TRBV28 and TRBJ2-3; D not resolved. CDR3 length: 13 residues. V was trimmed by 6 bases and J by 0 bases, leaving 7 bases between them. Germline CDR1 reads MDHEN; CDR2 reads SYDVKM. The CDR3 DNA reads TGTGCCAGCAGGATGTCTAGCACAGATACGCAGTATTTT. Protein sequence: CASRMSSTDTQYF.

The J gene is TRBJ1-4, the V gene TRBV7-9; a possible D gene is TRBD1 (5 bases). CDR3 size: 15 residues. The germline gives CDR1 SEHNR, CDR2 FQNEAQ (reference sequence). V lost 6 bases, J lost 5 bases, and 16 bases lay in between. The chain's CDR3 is CASSSDTRANEKLFF. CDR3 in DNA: TGTGCCAGCAGTTCTGACACCAGGGCGAATGAAAAACTGTTTTTT.

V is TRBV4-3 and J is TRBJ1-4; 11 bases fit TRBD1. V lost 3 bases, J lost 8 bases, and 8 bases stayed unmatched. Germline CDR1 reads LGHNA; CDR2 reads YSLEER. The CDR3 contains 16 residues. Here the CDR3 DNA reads TGCGCCAGCAGCCAGAAAACCGGGACAGGGGGGGAAAAACTGTTTTTT. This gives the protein CASSQKTGTGGEKLFF.

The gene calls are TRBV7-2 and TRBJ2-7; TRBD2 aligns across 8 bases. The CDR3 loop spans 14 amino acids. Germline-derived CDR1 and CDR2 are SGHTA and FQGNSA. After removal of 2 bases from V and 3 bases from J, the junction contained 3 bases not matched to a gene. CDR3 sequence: CASSLTSGFYEQYF. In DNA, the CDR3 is TGTGCCAGCAGCTTAACTAGCGGCTTCTACGAGCAGTACTTC.

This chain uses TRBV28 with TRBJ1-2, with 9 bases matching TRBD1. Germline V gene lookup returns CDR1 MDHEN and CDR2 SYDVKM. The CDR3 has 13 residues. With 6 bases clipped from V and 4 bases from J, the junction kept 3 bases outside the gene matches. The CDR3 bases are TGTGCCAGCAGGGGACAGGGTTCCTATGGCTACACCTTC. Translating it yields CASRGQGSYGYTF.

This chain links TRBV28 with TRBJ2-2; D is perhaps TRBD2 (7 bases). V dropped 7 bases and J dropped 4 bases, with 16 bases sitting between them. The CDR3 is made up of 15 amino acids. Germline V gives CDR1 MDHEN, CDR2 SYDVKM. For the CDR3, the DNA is TGTGCCAGCACCCCAGGTGGGGGGGCCACCGGGGAGCTGTTTTTT. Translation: CASTPGGGATGELFF.

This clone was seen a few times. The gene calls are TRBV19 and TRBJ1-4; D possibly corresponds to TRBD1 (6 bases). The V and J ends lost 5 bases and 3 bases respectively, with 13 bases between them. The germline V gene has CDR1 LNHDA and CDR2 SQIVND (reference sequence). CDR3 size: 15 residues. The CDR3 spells CASSAPGEANEKLFF. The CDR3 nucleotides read TGTGCCAGTAGTGCCCCAGGGGAGGCTAATGAAAAACTGTTTTTT. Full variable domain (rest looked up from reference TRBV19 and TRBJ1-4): DGGITQSPKYLFRKEGQNVTLSCEQNLNHDAMYWYRQDPGQGLRLIYYSQIVNDFQKGDIAEGYSVSREKKESFPLTVTSAQKNPTAFYLCASSAPGEANEKLFFGSGTQLSVL.